The text below deals with one TCR beta chain. Its antigen is not identified. The identical CDR3 is also encoded by other nucleotide sequences in the sample. The sample comes from a study of regulatory dendritic cells for organ transplantation. Study background: Day 6 dendritic cell cultures were stimulated with LPS. Whole-study findings and limits: Considerable individual heterogeneity was seen in alloreactive memory CD8+ T cells.

Sorted subsets were CFSE-labeled and cultured four to six days with allogeneic dendritic cells. Some clones are missing from TCRdb's copy, which holds only in-frame ones; the method was immunoSEQ multiplex PCR. This sample has about 20,000 clones; roughly four fifths occur once, and the top ten carry about 3%. Sequencing used memory CD4+ T cells from blood cultured with regulatory dendritic cells. Subset specified: CD45RO+ memory T cells. The TCR sequence derives from a human donor in good health.

CDR3 protein: CASSQPGMNTEAFF. The CDR3 coding sequence is TGTGCCAGCAGCCAACCGGGGATGAACACTGAAGCTTTCTTT. The chain has TRBV14 and TRBJ1-1; D is ambiguous. This CDR3 region has 14 residues. Germline CDR1 reads SGHDN; CDR2 reads FVKESK. V lost 2 bases, J lost 0 bases, and 7 bases lay in between. The entire variable domain, with the rest obtained from reference TRBV14 and TRBJ1-1, is as follows: EAGVTQFPSHSVIEKGQTVTLRCDPISGHDNLYWYRRVMGKEIKFLLHFVKESKQDESGMPNNRFLAERTGGTYSTLKVQPAELEDSGVYFCASSQPGMNTEAFFGQGTRLTVV.